Below, 15 T cell receptor delta chains from the same sample are listed, as sequenced in a study of Vδ1+ human thymocytes. Their antigens are not known. Study conclusions and caveats: In the thymus, TRG and TRD repertoires looked highly polyclonal with Gaussian CDR3 lengths.

Extracted RNA was reverse transcribed into cDNA. Multiplex PCR used pooled V-gene forward primers and a constant-region reverse primer to amplify CDR3s. TCRdb redid the clone calls on the multiplex PCR reads with CATT. The sample lists about 54,000 delta-chain clones, approximately 16% occurring once. The sample consisted of Vdelta1+ gamma-delta thymocytes from the thymus. Subset denoted: FACS-sorted CD3+ TCRalphabeta- TCRVdelta1+ TCRVdelta2- thymocytes. The receptors originated from a boy in the first two years of life who had congenital heart surgery.

This clone was counted only a few times. This chain joins TRDV1 and TRDJ1; a weak D match, TRDD2 (6 bases). The CDR3 runs 19 residues. Germline CDR1 reads TSWWSYY; CDR2 reads QGS. The V and J ends lost 3 bases and 0 bases respectively, with 23 bases between them. The CDR3 here is CALGEAPSHIVNDTDKLIF. CDR3 sequence (DNA): TGTGCTCTTGGGGAGGCGCCTTCCCACATTGTCAATGACACCGATAAACTCATCTTT.

The V and J genes are TRDV1 and TRDJ1, with TRDD3 matching over 10 bases. V lost 2 bases and J lost 0; bases outside the gene matches: 36. The germline gives CDR1 TSWWSYY, CDR2 QGS. The CDR3 covers 27 residues. CDR3 coding DNA: TGTGCTCTTGGGGAAAAAGGCGGTCCTTGCTGTGAAGGGACTGGGGGATGGCCAAAAAGGTACACCGATAAACTCATCTTT. Translating gives CALGEKGGPCCEGTGGWPKRYTDKLIF.

The chain links TRDV1 to TRDJ1, with 11 bases aligning to TRDD3. This CDR3 has 22 residues. CDR1 and CDR2 (germline): TSWWSYY, QGS. The V and J ends lost 2 bases and 0 bases, in that order; junction bases with no gene match: 20. CDR3 sequence reads: CALGEAAFAVLGDIRYTDKLIF. CDR3 bases: TGTGCTCTTGGGGAAGCCGCCTTCGCGGTACTGGGGGATATTCGGTACACCGATAAACTCATCTTT.

This clone was seen only a few times. The chain combines TRDV1 with TRDJ1; 8 nucleotides align to TRDD3. Germline loops: CDR1 TSWWSYY, CDR2 QGS. The CDR3 runs to 21 residues. The J segment lost 1 base and the V segment lost 0 bases, leaving 19 bases of the junction unmatched. In DNA, the CDR3 is TGTGCTCTTGGGGAACTCTCACTGGGGGGCCAGGCCTACCCGTGCACCGATAAACTCATCTTT. This encodes CALGELSLGGQAYPCTDKLIF.

The chain has TRDV1 and TRDJ1; D is perhaps TRDD2 or TRDD3 (7 bases each). The CDR3 spans 20 residues. Trimming left V 0 bases short and J 4 bases short, with 27 bases between. Germline CDR1 and CDR2: TSWWSYY and QGS. CDR3 in amino acids: CALGELCLPAVLGARDKLIF. CDR3 bases: TGTGCTCTTGGGGAACTCTGCCTTCCTGCAGTGCTGGGGGCACGCGATAAACTCATCTTT.

The chain has TRDV1 and TRDJ1; 7 bases line up with TRDD3. With V trimmed by 0 bases and J by 1 base, 20 bases remained unmatched. There are 21 residues in the CDR3. Germline V gives CDR1 TSWWSYY, CDR2 QGS. The CDR3 DNA sequence: TGTGCTCTTGGGGAACTATACCTACCTCGGGGGGATCCTCGCTCCACCGATAAACTCATCTTT. Protein product: CALGELYLPRGDPRSTDKLIF.

The chain employs TRDV1 and TRDJ1; 8 nucleotides match TRDD3. The CDR3 contains 20 residues. J gave up 0 bases and V 2 bases, and 17 bases lay outside the gene matches. Germline values: CDR1 TSWWSYY, CDR2 QGS. The CDR3: CALGEAPTSVLGVDTDKLIF. DNA of the CDR3: TGTGCTCTTGGGGAAGCTCCTACGTCCGTACTGGGGGTCGACACCGATAAACTCATCTTT.

About this clone: Because the CDR3's place on the DNA is in doubt, the DNA is left out and the CDR3 is given as listed by TCRdb. The chain joins TRAV29/DV5 to TRDJ1; the D call TRDD3 from the table was never checked on the DNA. The CDR3 spans 20 amino acids, including both terminal residues. Germline loops: CDR1 NSMFDY, CDR2 ISSIKDK. The CDR3: CSVLLCSKHQFLVRMDKLIF.

The chain combines TRDV1 with TRDJ1, with TRDD3 matching over 9 bases. CDR3 size: 16 residues. Trimming took 5 bases from V and 2 from J; bases not matched to a gene: 9. In germline, CDR1 is TSWWSYY, CDR2 QGS. CDR3 in DNA: TGTGCTCTTGGGCGACTTCTGGGGGATGAAACCGATAAACTCATCTTT. Its translation is CALGRLLGDETDKLIF.

This clone was seen only a few times. The rearrangement links TRDV1 to TRDJ1; no clear D gene. The germline V and J ends were trimmed by 3 bases and 3 bases, with 20 bases remaining between them. The CDR3 length is 17 residues. Germline V CDR1 and CDR2: TSWWSYY, QGS. Here the CDR3 reads CALGDIPTRHTPDKLIF. CDR3 bases: TGTGCTCTTGGGGATATTCCGACTCGACACACACCCGATAAACTCATCTTT.

V and J are TRDV1 and TRDJ1, with no clear D. CDR1 is TSWWSYY, CDR2 QGS, per germline. This CDR3 region has 16 residues. The V end lost 3 bases, the J end lost 0 bases, and 14 bases lay between the germline ends. The CDR3 reads CALGDLPRSYTDKLIF. DNA of the CDR3: TGTGCTCTTGGGGATCTCCCGCGGTCCTACACCGATAAACTCATCTTT.

The rearrangement links TRDV1 to TRDJ1; TRDD3 matches 9 bases. After removal of 5 bases from V and 7 bases from J, the junction contained 20 bases not matched to a gene. From germline, CDR1 is TSWWSYY and CDR2 QGS. This CDR3 region has 18 residues. Here the CDR3 DNA reads TGTGCTCTTGGGTACTCTACGGAGGTACTGGGGGACACTGGTAAACTCATCTTT. Protein sequence: CALGYSTEVLGDTGKLIF.

The chain has TRDV1 and TRDJ1, with TRDD3 identical over 11 bases. The length of the CDR3 is 26 residues. V shed 1 base and J 0 bases; nucleotides not matched to a gene: 31. CDR1 TSWWSYY and CDR2 QGS come from the germline V gene. The CDR3 spells CALGERFGELLPVLGDRTPYTDKLIF. The CDR3 bases are TGTGCTCTTGGGGAACGATTCGGGGAGTTATTGCCTGTACTGGGGGATAGGACCCCGTACACCGATAAACTCATCTTT.

This clone was seen a handful of times. The chain employs TRDV1 and TRDJ1; 9 bases align to TRDD3. This CDR3 region has 17 residues. The junction had 17 bases not matched to a gene; V was cut back by 10 bases and J by 2 bases. In germline, CDR1 is TSWWSYY, CDR2 QGS. DNA for the CDR3: TGTGCTCCCCCCCTTCCCCTGGGGGATCTGTTAACCGATAAACTCATCTTT. It specifies CAPPLPLGDLLTDKLIF.

This clone has only a few counts. The chain employs TRDV1 and TRDJ1; TRDD3 agrees at 9 bases. Germline V gene data show CDR1 as TSWWSYY and CDR2 as QGS. This CDR3 comprises 18 residues. The V and J ends lost 1 base and 2 bases, in that order; junction bases with no gene match: 11. The CDR3 reads CALGEPTFQLGETDKLIF. The CDR3 nucleotides are TGTGCTCTTGGGGAACCGACTTTCCAACTGGGGGAAACCGATAAACTCATCTTT.